This TCR beta chain was obtained from a study of a mutant IDH1 vaccine in newly diagnosed glioma. Study context: Most had both radiotherapy and temozolomide beforehand; others had only one.

Regarding time point: week 11, during vaccination. Doses consisted of 300 ug of mutant IDH1 20-mer peptide each, paired with topical imiquimod. This CDR3 has 13 amino acids. V dropped 7 bases and J dropped 4 bases, with 8 bases sitting between them. Germline CDR1 and CDR2: SGHDN and FVKESK. As concerns this clone: Its specificity is not known.

Clones were sequenced by immunoSEQ multiplex PCR, and TCRdb holds only the in-frame ones, with some missing. The sample holds some 60,000 clones; about four fifths are singletons and the top ten take approximately 6.1%. Study conclusions and caveats: Vaccination induced immune responses in around 93% of patients.

The chain employs TRBV14 and TRBJ1-6; D gene uncertain. The TCR was taken from a man aged 45-65 years with glioma. The sequencing used PBMCs, collected from a glioma patient whose treatment included an IDH1 peptide vaccine. CDR3 region: CASNKGYNSPLHF. Written as DNA, the CDR3 is TGTGCCAGCAATAAGGGATATAATTCACCCCTCCACTTT.